The 32 T cell receptor beta chains reported below all come from one sample, sequenced in a study of T cell responses to AZD1222 COVID-19 vaccine. TCRdb's copy holds only in-frame clones and misses some; the assay was immunoSEQ multiplex PCR. The sample has about 180,000 clones, 85% to 95% seen once. This sample comprised peripheral blood, obtained 28 days after the second dose of the MenACWY control vaccine. The receptor set was obtained from an adult who received the MenACWY meningococcal vaccine as a control.

This clone was recorded once. The chain joins TRBV5-6 to TRBJ2-7; possibly TRBD2 for D (5 bases). CDR3 length equals 16 residues. V lost 0 bases and J lost 5, with 18 bases in between. From germline, CDR1 is SGHDT and CDR2 YYEEEE. CDR3 loop: CASSLDAGRIRNEQYF. Here the CDR3 DNA reads TGTGCCAGCAGCTTGGACGCGGGTAGAATCAGGAACGAGCAGTACTTC. Supplemented by reference TRBV5-6 and TRBJ2-7, the full variable domain reads DAGVTQSPTHLIKTRGQQVTLRCSPKSGHDTVSWYQQALGQGPQFIFQYYEEEERQRGNFPDRFSGHQFPNYSSELNVNALLLGDSALYLCASSLDAGRIRNEQYFGPGTRLTVT.

The J gene is TRBJ1-3, the V gene TRBV18; unclear D gene. Germline V gives CDR1 KGHSH, CDR2 LQKENI. The CDR3 has 15 amino acids. Deletions cut 3 bases from V and 0 bases from J, with 9 bases between. CDR3 in DNA: TGTGCCAGCTCACCCGGGATTAGCTCTGGAAACACCATATATTTT. Translated: CASSPGISSGNTIYF.

For this clone: Other DNA sequences in the sample encode the same CDR3. The chain combines TRBV2 with TRBJ1-6, with D perhaps TRBD1 (6 bases). Trimming took off 1 base at V and 5 bases at J, with 9 bases between the two ends. Germline lookup yields CDR1 SNHLY and CDR2 FYNNEI. The CDR3 has 15 amino acids. CDR3 in amino acids: CASSEGRGNNSPLHF. In nucleotides, the CDR3 is TGTGCCAGCAGTGAAGGCAGGGGTAATAATTCACCCCTCCACTTT.

J is TRBJ1-5 and V is TRBV19; unclear D gene. Germline-derived CDR1 and CDR2 are LNHDA and SQIVND (reference sequence). V was shortened by 2 bases and J by 4 bases, with 6 bases between the two germline ends. There are 13 residues in the CDR3. CDR3 DNA sequence: TGTGCCAGTAGTATACAGGCTAATCAGCCCCAGCATTTT. Translated: CASSIQANQPQHF.

The chain joins TRBV30 to TRBJ2-7, with 10 bases identical to TRBD1. The V gene's germline CDR1 is GTSNPN and CDR2 SVGIG (reference sequence). This CDR3 has 15 residues. V was clipped by 0 bases and J by 6 bases; unmatched bases: 8. The CDR3 region is CAWSVPRQGASEQYF. CDR3 bases: TGTGCCTGGAGTGTACCCCGACAGGGGGCTTCCGAGCAGTACTTC.

The chain links TRBV7-2 to TRBJ1-2, with D uncertain. Germline CDR1 SGHTA, CDR2 FQGNSA. V was cut by 1 base and J by 4 bases, with 7 bases left in between. The CDR3 totals 13 residues. The CDR3 nucleotides are TGTGCCAGCAGCTTAGACCGGGGCTATGGCTACACCTTC. Amino acid sequence: CASSLDRGYGYTF.

This clone has just one count. In DNA, the CDR3 is TGTGCCAGCAGTATGGACAGGGAATCCACTGAAGCTTTCTTT. Protein sequence: CASSMDRESTEAFF. V gene TRBV6-4 combines with J gene TRBJ1-1; 8 bases match TRBD1. The germline V gene encodes CDR1 MRHNA and CDR2 SNTAGT. This CDR3 has 14 residues. Trimming took 5 bases from V and 4 from J; bases not matched to a gene: 6.

The chain links TRBV3-1 (or the pseudogene TRBV3-2) to TRBJ1-1; D remains ambiguous. Germline V gives CDR1 LGHDT, CDR2 YNNKEL (reference sequence). CDR3 size: 14 residues. Trimming left V 3 bases short and J 1 base short, with 9 bases between. The CDR3 DNA reads as TGTGCCAGCAGCCATGGTCTTGGGAACACTGAAGCTTTCTTT. As protein: CASSHGLGNTEAFF.

The V gene is TRBV19, the J gene TRBJ1-1; 10 bases fit TRBD1. There are 14 residues in the CDR3. The V gene's germline CDR1 is LNHDA and CDR2 SQIVND (reference sequence). V gave up 7 bases and J gave up 4 bases; unmatched junction bases: 6. CDR3 DNA: TGTGCCAGTATTCGGGACAGGGGATCCACTGAAGCTTTCTTT. Residues: CASIRDRGSTEAFF.

V is TRBV11-2 and J is TRBJ1-2, with 10 bases identical to TRBD1. Germline V gene sequence: CDR1 SGHAT, CDR2 FQNNGV. V was pared by 5 bases and J by 3 bases, with 6 bases of the junction left unmatched. The CDR3 has 15 residues. The CDR3, as DNA: TGTGCCAGCAGCCCGACAGGGGGCGTTGACTATGGCTACACCTTC. Encoded protein: CASSPTGGVDYGYTF.

This clone was seen once. The rearrangement uses TRBV6-4 and TRBJ1-2; the D gene is possibly TRBD1 (5 bases). The germline CDR1 and CDR2 sequences are MRHNA and SNTAGT. This CDR3 has 15 residues. V lost 0 bases to trimming and J lost 5 bases, with 13 bases between them. The CDR3 is CASSDSTGRDYGYTF. CDR3 coding DNA: TGTGCCAGCAGTGACTCTACGGGACGGGATTATGGCTACACCTTC.

The J gene is TRBJ1-4, the V gene TRBV18; 7 nucleotides line up with TRBD1. Germline values: CDR1 KGHSH, CDR2 LQKENI. This CDR3 region has 14 residues. V gave up 4 bases and J gave up 5 bases; unmatched junction bases: 4. In DNA form, the CDR3 reads TGTGCCAGCTCACAAACGGACAGGAATGAAAAACTGTTTTTT. Its translation: CASSQTDRNEKLFF.

This clone was found a few times. One end of the junction does not line up with germline, which may come from a read error. V gene TRBV5-4 combines with J gene TRBJ2-1; D is perhaps TRBD2 (6 bases). The CDR3 has 12 residues. Germline loops: CDR1 SGHNT, CDR2 YYREEE (reference sequence). CDR3 sequence reads: CASSLGGDEQFF. CDR3 coding DNA: TGTGCCAGCAGTTTGGGCGGGGACGAGCAGTTCTTC.

V usage is TRBV29-1 and J usage is TRBJ1-2; D possibly corresponds to TRBD1 (5 bases). The CDR3 has 12 residues. Germline loops: CDR1 SQVTM, CDR2 ANQGSEA. V lost 6 bases and J 9 bases, leaving 17 bases between the germline ends. The CDR3 protein is CSVAPGRASYTF. The DNA for the CDR3 is TGCAGCGTCGCTCCGGGACGGGCGAGCTACACCTTC.

The gene calls are TRBV7-2 and TRBJ2-3, with 11 positions matching TRBD1. The J segment lost 7 bases and the V segment lost 5 bases, leaving 11 bases of the junction unmatched. In germline, CDR1 is SGHTA, CDR2 FQGNSA. CDR3 length: 16 amino acids. The CDR3 bases are TGTGCCAGCAGCCCGGGACAGGGGGACCCTCAATATACGCAGTATTTT. As protein: CASSPGQGDPQYTQYF.

The chain combines TRBV25-1 with TRBJ1-2, with D unresolved. The CDR3 has 13 residues. Deletions cut 8 bases from V and 6 bases from J, with 16 bases between. The germline CDR1 and CDR2 sequences are MGHDK and SYGVNS. The CDR3 loop reads CASSTRHVHGYTF. In nucleotides, the CDR3 is TGTGCCAGCTCGACGCGGCACGTTCATGGCTACACCTTC.

The V gene is TRBV27, the J gene TRBJ1-1, with D possibly TRBD1 on 5 matching bases. CDR1 and CDR2 (germline): MNHEY, SMNVEV (reference sequence). Trimming removed 6 bases from V and 5 bases from J, with 13 bases in between. This CDR3 has 13 residues. CDR3 nucleotides: TGTGCCAGCAGAGACGTGGGGGTTACTGAAGCTTTCTTT. This sequence encodes CASRDVGVTEAFF.

J is TRBJ1-4 and V is TRBV2; no clear D. The CDR3 sequence is 13 residues long. The germline V gene encodes CDR1 SNHLY and CDR2 FYNNEI. The ends were cut back, 6 bases at V and 5 bases at J, with 10 bases in the middle. The CDR3 spells CASSTEMNEKLFF. The CDR3 DNA reads as TGTGCCAGCAGCACGGAGATGAATGAAAAACTGTTTTTT.

The chain has TRBV6-5 and TRBJ1-4; the D gene is possibly TRBD1 (5 bases). Germline V gene sequence: CDR1 MNHEY, CDR2 SVGAGI. The CDR3 length is 15 residues. The V and J ends lost 2 bases and 3 bases respectively, with 10 bases between them. Here the CDR3 DNA reads TGTGCCAGCAGTTACACGGGGGTAGCTAATGAAAAACTGTTTTTT. Its protein product is CASSYTGVANEKLFF.

The chain carries TRBV12-3 or TRBV12-4 and TRBJ1-3, with D uncertain. The CDR3 extends over 13 amino acids. The V and J ends lost 11 bases and 3 bases respectively, with 14 bases between them. CDR3 amino acids: CAHDTGDGNTIYF. The CDR3 DNA follows: TGTGCCCACGACACGGGTGATGGAAACACCATATATTTT.

The CDR3 sequence: CASSLPTGSNTEAFF. The CDR3 DNA follows: TGTGCCAGCAGCTTACCGACAGGGTCGAACACTGAAGCTTTCTTT. V and J are TRBV7-6 and TRBJ1-1, with 7 bases fitting TRBD1. The V gene's germline CDR1 is SGHVS and CDR2 FNYEAQ. Germline trimming cut 2 bases from V and 1 base from J; bases unmatched to any gene: 4. The CDR3 has 15 residues.

The chain joins TRBV19 to TRBJ2-3, with D perhaps being TRBD1 or TRBD2 (6 bases each). V was shortened by 7 bases and J by 2 bases, with 13 bases between the two germline ends. The CDR3 is 14 residues long. The V gene's germline CDR1 is LNHDA and CDR2 SQIVND (reference sequence). This chain's CDR3 is CASNEGGYTDTQYF. Written as DNA, the CDR3 is TGTGCCAGTAATGAAGGGGGGTACACAGATACGCAGTATTTT.

The gene calls are TRBV6-5 and TRBJ1-5; D remains ambiguous. The V end was cut by 7 bases, the J end by 0 bases, with 13 bases between. Per germline, CDR1 MNHEY and CDR2 SVGAGI. The CDR3 sequence is 15 residues long. The CDR3 nucleotides read TGTGCCAGCATCAAAGGGTTTTATAGCAATCAGCCCCAGCATTTT. This translates into CASIKGFYSNQPQHF.

The CDR3 DNA reads TGTGCCAGCAGCCAAGAGCAGGGGGCAATGACTGAAGCTTTCTTT. Translating gives CASSQEQGAMTEAFF. The rearrangement joins TRBV4-2 to TRBJ1-1; 8 positions match TRBD1. The CDR3 sequence is 15 residues long. The junction had 5 bases not matched to a gene; V was cut back by 0 bases and J by 5 bases. Germline values: CDR1 LGHNA, CDR2 YNFKEQ.

To note about this clone: The junction differs from germline at one of its ends, possibly a read error. The chain recombines TRBV4-2 with TRBJ1-2; 7 bases align to TRBD1. Per germline, CDR1 LGHNA and CDR2 YNFKEQ. CDR3 length: 14 residues. In DNA, the CDR3 is TGTGCCAGCAGCCAAAGTCCCCGGGACAGTGTCTATGCCTTC. Protein: CASSQSPRDSVYAF.

CDR3 DNA sequence: TGTGCCAGCAGTCCACAGGGAGAGGACTATGGCTACACCTTC. Translated, it gives CASSPQGEDYGYTF. V gene TRBV2 combines with J gene TRBJ1-2; perhaps TRBD1 as D (6 bases). The germline V gene encodes CDR1 SNHLY and CDR2 FYNNEI. This CDR3 is built from 14 residues. V lost 5 bases and J 3 bases, leaving 13 bases between the germline ends.

The CDR3 loop reads CASSQASGTYNEQFF. The CDR3 nucleotides are TGCGCCAGCAGCCAAGCTAGCGGAACCTACAATGAGCAGTTCTTC. This chain uses TRBV4-1 with TRBJ2-1; TRBD2 agrees at 7 bases. Germline CDR1 reads MGHRA; CDR2 reads YSYEKL. The CDR3 loop spans 15 amino acids. V lost 1 base and J lost 2; bases outside the gene matches: 2.

This chain connects TRBV18 to TRBJ1-2; TRBD1 might be the D (5 bases). V dropped 4 bases and J dropped 8 bases, with 17 bases sitting between them. The CDR3 contains 14 residues. CDR1 and CDR2 from the germline V gene are KGHSH and LQKENI. The chain's CDR3 is CASSLTGTVGGYTF. CDR3 nucleotide sequence: TGTGCCAGCTCACTGACCGGGACCGTAGGGGGCTACACCTTC.

CDR3 in DNA: TGTGCCAGCAGCACCGGGACAGGGGGCACTAATGAAAAACTGTTTTTT. Its translation: CASSTGTGGTNEKLFF. This chain links TRBV7-9 with TRBJ1-4; TRBD1 agrees at 12 bases. This CDR3 region has 16 residues. The trim removed 5 bases at V and 2 bases at J, leaving 3 bases unmatched. Germline CDR1 SEHNR, CDR2 FQNEAQ (reference sequence).

Here the CDR3 reads CASSESRGANEKLFF. The CDR3 DNA follows: TGTGCCAGCAGTGAATCACGAGGTGCTAATGAAAAACTGTTTTTT. J is TRBJ1-4 and V is TRBV25-1; no reliable D call. The germline gives CDR1 MGHDK, CDR2 SYGVNS. The germline V and J ends were trimmed by 1 base and 3 bases, with 9 bases remaining between them. The CDR3 sequence is 15 residues long.

This clone was recorded only once. J is TRBJ2-3 and V is TRBV6-6; maybe TRBD2 (5 bases). The CDR3 runs 13 residues. Germline CDR1 MNHNY, CDR2 SVGAGI (reference sequence). The V end was cut by 0 bases, the J end by 4 bases, with 5 bases between. For the CDR3, the DNA is TGTGCCAGCAGTTACTCTAGCGCAGATACGCAGTATTTT. The encoded protein is CASSYSSADTQYF.

A word on this clone: Germline and junction disagree at one end, which may indicate a read error. The V and J genes are TRBV6-2 or TRBV6-3 and TRBJ1-2; D possibly corresponds to TRBD1 (5 bases). The CDR3 is 13 residues long. Germline V gives CDR1 MNHEY, CDR2 SVGEGT. This CDR3 is CASSYGGPTSPAF. CDR3 nucleotides: TGTGCCAGCAGTTACGGGGGACCGACCTCGCCTGCCTTC.